This TCR beta chain originates from a study of control samples from healthy donors and cancer patients. CDR1 MDHEN and CDR2 SYDVKM come from the germline V gene. J lost 4 bases, V lost 7 bases, and 10 bases had no gene match. CDR3 length: 15 amino acids. Profiled with immunoSEQ multiplex PCR; TCRdb holds only in-frame clones, not every one. The sample shows about 120,000 clones, roughly nine tenths of them seen only once. This sequence was found in a man aged 50-59 years in good health. The chain joins TRBV28 to TRBJ1-2; 9 nucleotides match TRBD1. Specimen: blood. CDR3 loop: CASTREDRGAYGYTF. Here the CDR3 DNA reads TGTGCCAGCACCCGGGAGGACAGGGGTGCCTATGGCTACACCTTC.